The present entry profiles one T cell receptor (beta chain) with its context. The antigen it binds to is not known. Per-nucleotide qualities are absent, and no much larger clonotype sits a single base away. V lost 6 bases and J lost 0 bases; the stretch between them is 9 bases long. The germline V gene gives CDR1 as MDHEN and CDR2 as SYDVKM. Spanning cysteine to phenylalanine, the CDR3 consists of 13 amino acids. The only DNA kept is the CDR3, 39 bases in frame from the first base. Libraries of naive CD8 T cells were generated from about 19,000 to 1,100,000 sorted cells, with 10%, 30% or 50% of the purified RNA used. Naive CD8 T cells, defined as CD8+CD4-CCR7+CD45RA+, were FACS-sorted into RLT Plus buffer on a BD FACSAria II. More than 8 TCR copies' worth of Jurkat RNA were spiked into roughly 18,000-1,000,000 naive CD8 T cell samples to test detection sensitivity. CD8 T cells were enriched using RosetteSep CD8+ T Cell Enrichment Cocktail and Ficoll-Paque, and the enriched cells then underwent ACK red cell lysis.

The entry originates in a study of molecular identifiers for immune sequencing clone quantification (dated by TCRdb to 2016 to 2019). About the study as a whole: For a replicate experiment, RNA from roughly 18,000 or 92,000 naive CD8 T cells was divided into five aliquots, and four of the five aliquots were sequenced. This methods study benchmarked molecular-identifier clustering-based TCR repertoire sequencing (MIDCIRS) and TCR RNA copy counting, using CD8 T cells to do so. Summary of the overall study and its limitations: Clones above 20 RNA copies held over 98% of molecules in CMV-specific effector cells but under 1% in naive cells. Without barcode sub-clustering, chimeric consensus sequences inflated TCR diversity; chimeras reached as high as 47%. Highly expanded clone sizes could be underestimated if identical TCR molecules share a barcode. Modeling gave about 3.2 recovered TCR RNA copies per cell versus about 10 by digital PCR, implying 25% to 30% capture efficiency. Spiked-in Jurkat TCR RNA equal to a single cell's worth was reported to be detectable even within 1,100,000 naive CD8 T cells. Spiked-in Jurkat TCR RNA (about 10 copies' worth), which is not part of the donor repertoire, was contained in the naive libraries.

Library creation used PCR. The instrument was a NextSeq 500. Preparation of bulk TCR libraries followed a previously described approach, with the TCR primers listed in Table S5. Total RNA was purified with the Qiagen AllPrep DNA/RNA kit. Before analysis, reads from multiple sequencing runs of one library were combined. In the original analysis: Only reads with exact TCR constant sequence were kept, trimmed to 150 nt, and grouped by their 12-nt molecular barcodes. Reads within each barcode group were sub-clustered using a 15% Levenshtein threshold, and quality-weighted consensus sequences were constructed for each RNA molecule. Non-functional sequences were discarded, and so were lower-count sequences lying one edit away from another sequence. Barcode sub-clusters with fewer than 20% of the maximum read count were removed, based on fitting two negative binomial distributions. Clones were called with MiXCR by TCRdb after fastp trimmed the public reads at Q25, and only in-frame beta chains were retained. Rows matching on CDR3 protein sequence are summarized as one entry with the most common DNA and genes. Here the V and J calls rest on TCRdb's processing, not on the authors' analysis. Across this sample there are approximately 630,000 distinct CDR3 sequences, with about 25% seen only once. Roughly 0.83% of the sample goes to the ten largest clones.

The TCR was taken from a human donor in good health. Some libraries in this study had Jurkat cell RNA spiked in. The rearranged segments are TRBV28 and TRBJ2-7, with TRBD1 perhaps the D gene, on 5 matching bases. Sequencing was carried out using naive CD8+ T cells from blood, with Jurkat cell RNA spiked in. Reading the label with the study, this specimen's cell subset or site is: FACS-sorted CD8+CD4-CCR7+CD45RA+ naive T cells. The DNA sequence is as follows: TGTGCCAGCAGAGTGGACAACTCCTACGAGCAGTACTTC. The resulting protein is CASRVDNSYEQYF.